These 21 T cell receptor beta chains share one sample of origin, sequenced in a study of T cells in Graves' hyperthyroidism and ophthalmopathy (dated by TCRdb to between 2018 and 2021). Library preparation employed multiplex PCR. Sequencing took place on an Illumina HiSeq 2000. TCR beta CDR3 regions were amplified from RNA transcripts. A first-round RT-PCR of the TCR CDR3 used the HTBI primer set with the Qiagen OneStep RT-PCR kit. In-frame beta chains were kept once TCRdb had trimmed the public reads at Q25 with fastp and called clones with MiXCR. Rows merge per CDR3 protein into single entries with the most common DNA and genes. The sample has 650,000 to 800,000 distinct CDR3 sequences on record, approximately 42% of them singletons. The biggest ten clones account for under 8.5% of the sample. Sequences were obtained from peripheral blood or thyroid tissue (not recorded which). The origin of the receptors is an adult man with Graves' disease, either hyperthyroidism or ophthalmopathy (not recorded which).

Comment on this clonotype: A read error may produce the germline difference seen at one junction end. The rearrangement links TRBV10-1 to TRBJ2-5; no reliable D call. The V gene's germline CDR1 is WNHNN and CDR2 SYGVQD (reference sequence). The CDR3 runs 13 residues. CDR3 DNA sequence: TGCGTCAGCAGTGAGTCGGTTGGGGAGACCCAGTACTTC. Translating it yields CVSSESVGETQYF.

This clonotype has at least ten counts. The chain uses TRBV15 and TRBJ2-2, with 9 positions matching TRBD1. CDR3 length: 15 amino acids. The junction had 8 bases not matched to a gene; V was cut back by 6 bases and J by 6 bases. Germline-derived CDR1 and CDR2 are LNHNV and YYDKDF (reference sequence). The CDR3: CATRGGQGGSGELFF. The CDR3 DNA is TGTGCCACCAGGGGGGGACAGGGTGGTTCCGGGGAGCTGTTTTTT.

This clonotype was recorded at least ten times. This chain uses TRBV7-2 with TRBJ1-6; D is ambiguous. Per the germline V gene, CDR1 is SGHTA and CDR2 is FQGNSA. The CDR3 loop spans 14 amino acids. V lost 3 bases and J 10 bases, leaving 13 bases between the germline ends. The CDR3 coding sequence is TGTGCCAGCAGCTTTGGAACCGGTGGATCACCCCTCCACTTT. Translated, it gives CASSFGTGGSPLHF.

Regarding this clonotype: It may be a read error: a sequence one base away is much more abundant. V usage is TRBV29-1 and J usage is TRBJ1-3; perhaps TRBD1 as D (5 bases). Germline assignment: CDR1 SQVTM and CDR2 ANQGSEA. The CDR3 has 15 residues. In DNA form, the CDR3 reads TGCAGCGTTAAAGATCAAGGGGCTCGTGGAAACACCATATATTTT. Encoded protein: CSVKDQGARGNTIYF.

In regard to this clonotype: At one boundary the junction diverges from the germline segment, which might be a read error. This chain links TRBV2 with TRBJ2-5; TRBD1 aligns across 7 bases. The CDR3 contains 14 residues. Germline V lookup: CDR1 SNHLY, CDR2 FYNNEI. As DNA, the CDR3 is TGTGCCAGCAATGAAAAGGGGGCGCGGGAGACCCAGTACTTC. Translation: CASNEKGARETQYF.

In nucleotides, the CDR3 is TGTGCCAGCATGAGGTACAGAATGAACACTGAAGCTTTCTTT. This encodes CASMRYRMNTEAFF. The V gene is TRBV2, the J gene TRBJ1-1, with D unresolved. Germline V gene sequence: CDR1 SNHLY, CDR2 FYNNEI. The CDR3 runs to 14 residues. The V gene lost 7 bases and the J gene lost 0 bases, with 12 bases spanning the gap.

The table lists this clonotype with many counts. This chain connects TRBV24-1 to TRBJ2-5; 7 bases map to TRBD1. Germline CDR1 reads KGHDR; CDR2 reads SFDVKD. The junction had 6 bases not matched to a gene; V was cut back by 1 base and J by 5 bases. This CDR3 is built from 15 residues. CDR3 residues: CATSDLARGSETQYF. DNA for the CDR3: TGTGCCACCAGTGATTTAGCCAGGGGGAGCGAGACCCAGTACTTC.

J is TRBJ1-1 and V is TRBV13; D call uncertain. Germline V lookup: CDR1 PRHDT, CDR2 FYEKMQ (reference sequence). V was trimmed by 5 bases and J by 0 bases, leaving 10 bases between them. The length of the CDR3 is 14 residues. The CDR3 here is CASSLTMMNTEAFF. In nucleotides, the CDR3 is TGTGCCAGCAGCCTCACTATGATGAACACTGAAGCTTTCTTT. The complete variable domain, with remaining parts taken from reference TRBV13 and TRBJ1-1, reads AAGVIQSPRHLIKEKRETATLKCYPIPRHDTVYWYQQGPGQDPQFLISFYEKMQSDKGSIPDRFSAQQFSDYHSELNMSSLELGDSALYFCASSLTMMNTEAFFGQGTRLTVV.

V usage is TRBV10-3 and J usage is TRBJ1-2, with D hard to call. Germline CDR1 ENHRY, CDR2 SYGVKD. V was clipped by 2 bases and J by 5 bases, with 15 bases between them. The CDR3 totals 15 residues. In DNA form, the CDR3 reads TGTGCCATCAGTGAGGTTCGAGGCCTAGGGTATGGCTACACCTTC. Protein sequence: CAISEVRGLGYGYTF.

V is TRBV20-1 and J is TRBJ2-5, with TRBD1 matching 11 bases. J gave up 2 bases and V 0 bases, and 2 bases lay outside the gene matches. The CDR3 is 15 residues long. Germline CDR1 is DFQATT and CDR2 is SNEGSKA (reference sequence). The CDR3 loop is CSARDGDRGQETQYF. CDR3 bases: TGCAGTGCTAGAGATGGGGACAGGGGGCAAGAGACCCAGTACTTC.

The chain employs TRBV25-1 and TRBJ2-7; TRBD2 matches at 7 bases. CDR3 size: 13 residues. Germline loops: CDR1 MGHDK, CDR2 SYGVNS. Trimming at V came to 7 bases and at J to 2 bases, leaving 5 bases not matched to a gene. CDR3 nucleotides: TGTGCCAGCACCCTGGCGGGGGCCTACGAGCAGTACTTC. It translates to CASTLAGAYEQYF.

The rearrangement joins TRBV20-1 to TRBJ2-7, with 10 bases lining up with TRBD2. CDR1 DFQATT and CDR2 SNEGSKA come from the germline V gene (reference sequence). V was pared by 1 base and J by 4 bases, with 16 bases of the junction left unmatched. The CDR3 covers 18 residues. Here the CDR3 DNA reads TGCAGTGCTAGAGGGGTGCCCGGAAAAGGACTAGCGGTGTACGAGCAGTACTTC. The encoded protein is CSARGVPGKGLAVYEQYF.

A word on this clonotype: This may stem from a read error, because a much larger clone lies one nucleotide away. The rearrangement uses TRBV29-1 and TRBJ2-7; D perhaps matches TRBD2 (6 bases). CDR3 length: 14 residues. Trimming cost V 7 bases and J 0 bases, with 16 bases left between them. Germline CDR1 and CDR2: SQVTM and ANQGSEA. CDR3 protein: CSATGADASYEQYF. The CDR3 bases are TGCAGCGCGACGGGAGCGGACGCCTCCTACGAGCAGTACTTC.

V is TRBV11-3 and J is TRBJ1-4, with 10 bases that match TRBD1. With 6 bases clipped from V and 8 bases from J, the junction kept 9 bases outside the gene matches. This CDR3 comprises 15 residues. Germline assignment: CDR1 SGHNT and CDR2 YENEEA. The CDR3 spells CASSFDRGPEEKLFF. CDR3 nucleotide sequence: TGTGCCAGCAGTTTCGACAGGGGGCCCGAGGAAAAACTGTTTTTT. Drawing the rest from reference TRBV11-3 and TRBJ1-4, the complete variable domain is EAGVVQSPRYKIIEKKQPVAFWCNPISGHNTLYWYLQNLGQGPELLIRYENEEAVDDSQLPKDRFSAERLKGVDSTLKIQPAELGDSAVYLCASSFDRGPEEKLFFGSGTQLSVL.

The chain recombines TRBV7-3 with TRBJ2-2; the D call may be TRBD1 or TRBD2 (7 bases each). CDR3 size: 16 residues. V lost 9 bases to trimming and J lost 6 bases, with 23 bases between them. Germline lookup yields CDR1 SGHTA and CDR2 FQGTGA. CDR3 DNA: TGTGCCAGTAGTAACCCGACAGGGAGGGGAGCCGGGGAGCTGTTTTTT. This codes for CASSNPTGRGAGELFF.

V and J are TRBV5-1 and TRBJ2-7; 11 positions match TRBD1. This CDR3 has 17 residues. After removal of 4 bases from V and 3 bases from J, the junction contained 12 bases not matched to a gene. Per the germline V gene, CDR1 is SGHRS and CDR2 is YFSETQ. The CDR3 nucleotides are TGCGCCAGCAGCCCGGCCTTAGGGGGACAGGGGGTCTACGAGCAGTACTTC. As protein: CASSPALGGQGVYEQYF.

This CDR3 reads CASSRLDTQYF. In nucleotides, the CDR3 is TGTGCCAGTAGTCGACTAGATACGCAGTATTTT. The V call is TRBV19, the J call TRBJ2-3, with unresolved D. The CDR3 runs 11 residues. The germline V gene encodes CDR1 LNHDA and CDR2 SQIVND (reference sequence). V gave up 5 bases and J gave up 5 bases, with 5 bases separating them.

In its sample, this clonotype was seen once. The CDR3 loop reads CSVEDTGTGAGYGYTF. The CDR3 nucleotides read TGCAGCGTTGAAGATACCGGGACAGGGGCGGGCTATGGCTACACCTTC. The chain links TRBV29-1 to TRBJ1-2, with 10 bases aligning to TRBD1. Germline CDR1 and CDR2: SQVTM and ANQGSEA. V shed 0 bases, J shed 4 bases, and the junction held 8 bases outside the gene matches. CDR3 length: 16 residues.

This clonotype was found many times. The chain carries TRBV29-1 and TRBJ1-1, with 11 bases lining up with TRBD1. The CDR3 has 16 amino acids. Looked up from germline, CDR1 is SQVTM and CDR2 is ANQGSEA. Losses at the gene ends were 6 bases for V and 4 bases for J; bases not matched to a gene: 13. In DNA, the CDR3 is TGCAGCGTCCTCCGGGACAGGGGGAGAGTGAGCACTGAAGCTTTCTTT. It encodes CSVLRDRGRVSTEAFF.

V gene TRBV2 combines with J gene TRBJ1-2; 8 nucleotides match TRBD1. Trimming cost V 6 bases and J 2 bases; bases outside gene matches: 5. The germline V gene encodes CDR1 SNHLY and CDR2 FYNNEI. The CDR3 runs to 14 residues. CDR3 loop: CASSRWTGNYGYTF. The CDR3 DNA reads as TGTGCCAGCAGCCGCTGGACAGGGAACTATGGCTACACCTTC.

This clonotype was recorded at least ten times. The gene calls are TRBV7-6 and TRBJ2-5; D is uncertain. V was trimmed by 5 bases and J by 5 bases, leaving 12 bases between them. Germline loops: CDR1 SGHVS, CDR2 FNYEAQ. The CDR3 sequence is 13 residues long. For the CDR3, the DNA is TGTGCCAGCAGCCCAGATGAATTGGAGACCCAGTACTTC. Protein product: CASSPDELETQYF. Full variable domain (missing parts from reference TRBV7-6 and TRBJ2-5): GAGVSQSPRYKVTKRGQDVALRCDPISGHVSLYWYRQALGQGPEFLTYFNYEAQQDKSGLPNDRFSAERPEGSISTLTIQRTEQRDSAMYRCASSPDELETQYFGPGTRLLVL.